Listed below are T cell receptor beta chains from one sample, sequenced in a study of cytomegalovirus exposure and HLA in healthy donors. Sequencing was performed with immunoSEQ multiplex PCR; in TCRdb, only in-frame clones are kept and a portion is missing. The top ten clones hold roughly 2.7% of a sample with tens of thousands of clones, approximately 90% of them seen once. Sequencing was carried out using PBMCs. The receptors originated from a woman aged 18-29 years in good health and CMV-seronegative. The CDR3 runs from the conserved cysteine through the conserved F or W. D genes are given only for firm matches.

15 | TRBJ1-1 | TRBV28 | . | CASSFQGRPNTEAFF | TGTGCCAGCAGTTTTCAGGGGCGCCCGAACACTGAAGCTTTCTTT
15 | TRBJ1-2 | TRBV2 | TRBD1 | CASRPGQGEYYGYTF | TGTGCCAGCAGGCCTGGGCAGGGGGAATACTATGGCTACACCTTC
15 | TRBJ2-5 | TRBV5-1 | TRBD2 | CASSLRGLTQETQYF | TGCGCCAGCAGCTTGAGGGGACTAACCCAAGAGACCCAGTACTTC
17 | TRBJ2-6 | TRBV4-1 | TRBD1 | CASSQPGQGSGANVLTF | TGCGCCAGCAGCCAGCCGGGACAGGGTTCTGGGGCCAACGTCCTGACTTTC
15 | TRBJ2-2 | TRBV6-5 | . | CASRPGNRVRGELFF | TGTGCCAGCAGACCTGGAAACAGGGTGCGCGGGGAGCTGTTTTTT
18 | TRBJ2-1 | TRBV19 | TRBD2 | CASTTPRLAGSSYNEQFF | TGTGCCAGTACCACCCCGAGACTAGCGGGAAGCTCCTACAATGAGCAGTTCTTC
17 | TRBJ2-5 | TRBV4-2 | TRBD2 | CASSRINQGLAEETQYF | TGTGCCAGCAGCCGTATAAACCAGGGACTAGCGGAAGAGACCCAGTACTTC
17 | TRBJ1-5 | TRBV19 | . | CASSRQKQGISNQPQHF | TGTGCCAGTAGTAGACAAAAACAGGGAATCAGCAATCAGCCCCAGCATTTT
13 | TRBJ2-3 | TRBV11-3 | . | CASSLNRGGTQYF | TGTGCCAGCAGCCTTAACAGGGGAGGAACGCAGTATTTT
16 | TRBJ2-3 | TRBV6-4 | . | CASSDRAVGSTDTQYF | TGTGCCAGCAGTGACCGCGCCGTGGGCAGCACGGATACGCAGTATTTT
17 | TRBJ2-3 | TRBV29-1 | TRBD2 | CSVEFGMSGSLADTQYF | TGCAGCGTTGAGTTCGGGATGAGCGGGAGTCTTGCAGATACGCAGTATTTT
17 | TRBJ2-2 | TRBV4-3 | TRBD2 | CASSPETSGRGTGELFF | TGCGCCAGCAGCCCTGAGACTAGCGGGAGAGGCACCGGGGAGCTGTTTTTT
15 | TRBJ2-7 | TRBV4-2 | TRBD2 | CASSQDVAGGYEQYF | TGTGCCAGCAGCCAAGATGTCGCGGGAGGCTACGAGCAGTACTTC
18 | TRBJ2-7 | TRBV21-1 | . | CASSKGGRARALSYEQYF | TGTGCCAGCAGCAAAGGCGGCAGGGCCAGAGCGCTCTCCTACGAGCAGTACTTC
15 | TRBJ2-1 | TRBV27 | . | CASSFGTPLMSEQFF | TGTGCCAGCAGTTTCGGGACTCCCCTTATGAGTGAGCAGTTCTTC